This T cell receptor (beta chain) was retrieved from a study of shared clonotypes between healthy human individuals. The length of the CDR3 is 15 residues. The trim removed 1 base at V and 5 bases at J, leaving 7 bases unmatched. Per the germline V gene, CDR1 is MGHRA and CDR2 is YSYEKL. The assay ran at deep level. Produced via immunoSEQ multiplex PCR; TCRdb's table is partial and in-frame only. The top ten clones hold nearly 1.5% of a sample with 950,000 to 1,100,000 clones, about 70% of them seen once. Regarding this clone: Its target is unknown.

Points from the study as a whole: Across subsets, estimated richness was generally greater for naive than for memory populations. Some naive CD4 clonotypes, 4% to 6%, turned up in common across several donors.

This receptor was obtained from a man aged 18 to 29 in good health. The sample taken for sequencing was memory CD4+ T cells sorted from blood. Described subset: CD45RA-negative fraction. This chain joins TRBV4-1 and TRBJ2-5; 7 nucleotides align to TRBD2. The CDR3 DNA sequence: TGCGCCAGCAGCCAAGTCAGACTAGCACCTGAGACCCAGTACTTC. Translating it yields CASSQVRLAPETQYF.